This T cell receptor beta chain is from a study of patients and donors after allogeneic stem cell transplantation. In TCRdb, the RT-PCR reads were re-called with MiXCR into one record per CDR3 protein. The table has 200,000 to 250,000 distinct CDR3 sequences, 13% to 15% seen once. The CDR3 totals 14 residues. The V gene's germline CDR1 is SGHRS and CDR2 YFSETQ. Trimming removed 2 bases at V and 3 bases at J, with 11 bases between. This clonotype was seen many times. The receptor's source is a human donor who was either an allogeneic HSCT recipient or a stem cell or donor lymphocyte infusion donor (not recorded which). It is not recorded whose cells these are; they may come from a transplant donor. The sample was blood, either unsorted or a sorted T cell fraction (not recorded which). V gene TRBV5-1 combines with J gene TRBJ2-5; D might be TRBD1 or TRBD2, each matching 5 bases. CDR3 amino acids: CASSLRQGEETQYF. As DNA, the CDR3 is TGCGCCAGCAGCTTACGTCAGGGAGAAGAGACCCAGTACTTC.